The subject of this entry is one TCR beta chain. This clone showed up just once. There is no known antigen for this receptor. Nothing much larger sits one base from this clone, and base qualities are not available. This sample was taken from a study of CD4 T cells in relation to SARS-CoV-2 and coronaviruses (dated by TCRdb to 2020 to 2023). In the study overall: The ViraFEST assay cultured PBMCs with antigen for roughly nine days, then sequenced TCR beta CDR3s to find antigen-specific clonal expansions. An HIV-1 Nef peptide pool or a culture without peptide was used as the negative reference condition. Using patient-derived lymphoblastoid cell lines, the shared crossreactive spike epitopes were mapped to their HLA restriction. At the level of individual TCR clonotypes, the study measured memory CD4+ T cell crossreactivity between SARS-CoV-2 spike protein and common cold coronavirus spike proteins. The Adaptive Biotechnologies TCR-sequencing kit was used to sequence samples from three pre-COVID donors and the naive versus memory experiments, while other data came from Illumina-based sequencing. A different, Illumina-based TCR-beta assay was used to sequence expansion assays from other donors in the study.

The paper's findings and limits, for the study overall: No donor contributed both pre-pandemic and post-infection samples, which limited tracing the source of pre-existing responses. In about 71% of donors, memory CD4+ clonotypes turned up that crossrecognized SARS-CoV-2 and at least one common cold coronavirus spike. Compared with monoreactive clones, crossreactive clones had significantly weaker SARS-CoV-2-driven expansion, a result consistent with antigenic imprinting. The study was limited by small numbers of patients and tested TCRs. Crossreactivity analysis centred on spike protein, so crossreactivity against other viral proteins was not assessed.

From the cysteine up to the phenylalanine, the CDR3 has a length of 16 residues. CDR3 DNA is the only sequence kept; it has 48 bases, read in frame from the first base. V is shortened by 8 bases, J by 0 bases, and the region joining them spans 14 bases. The germline V gene (reference sequence) gives CDR1 as LNHDA and CDR2 as SQIVND. The protocol used for the library was the immunoSEQ multiplex PCR assay. As for how the authors treated the data: Preprocessing removed nonproductive sequences and CDR3s not starting with C, not ending with F or W, or shorter than 7 amino acids. The MANAFEST web app identified antigen-specific clonotypes based on expansion compared with the reference and other culture wells. To be counted as positive, a clone had to show significant expansion compared with the reference culture, at an FDR below 0.05, in 2 of 3 replicate wells. Positive clones also required significant expansion versus all other tandem wells and an odds ratio above 5. Pairwise Levenshtein distance, computed with the stringdist R package after three terminal residues were trimmed from each end, was used as the measure of CDR3 homology. Drawn from immuneACCESS, this table holds only the in-frame rearrangements with V and J called that TCRdb kept. Clones are partly lost; checked studies trace under half to an unresolved V gene and leave the rest unexplained. The DNA gave D and trimming, while V, J and clone size come from that table. The sample includes 15,000 to 25,000 clones, with roughly four fifths observed a single time. The ten largest clonotypes hold roughly 22% of the sample.

CD4+ T cells from unexposed donors were collected before the COVID-19 pandemic (2011-2018). The EasySep CD4+ T cell isolation kit was used to isolate CD4+ T cells once the cultures had run for nine to eleven days. As far as cell numbers permitted, CD4+ T cells from unexposed donors were tested for reactivity against SARS-CoV-2 S and N as well as four spike pools from common cold coronaviruses. Each well received approximately 2.2 million PBMCs, cultured in IMDM supplemented with approximately 4.5% human AB serum and approximately 9.7 IU/ml IL-2. Half of the culture medium was replaced with fresh IL-2-containing medium on days 3 and 7. Each peptide culture condition was generally run in triplicate replicate wells. The leukapheresis product used for the unexposed donors was purchased from a commercial source. Ficoll-Paque PLUS gradient centrifugation was used to isolate PBMCs from leukapheresis product or whole blood. The PBMCs went either fresh into the expansion assay or into cryopreservation at -140 degrees C. The QIAamp Micro DNA Kit was used to extract genomic DNA from the CD4+ T cells.

Sequencing was carried out using CD4+ T cells from PBMCs, cultured in vitro. This TCR was sampled from a human donor in good health. The chain employs TRBV19 and TRBJ2-6, and perhaps TRBD1 as D gene, on 7 matching bases. This receptor has the CDR3 CASSRQGLSGANVLTF. The nucleotides read TGTGCCAGTTCGAGACAGGGACTCTCTGGGGCCAACGTCCTGACTTTC.